This T cell receptor (beta chain) was retrieved from a study of shared clonotypes between healthy human individuals. As concerns this clone: Its cognate antigen is unknown.

The study enrolled healthy HIV-negative adults without recent acute infections or vaccinations as donors. Study-level findings and limits: The study sampled only blood, and tissue repertoires likely differ.

Each PCR replicate from the sorted subsets contained approximately 0.2 ug DNA, which is tens of thousands of T cell genomes. Sequencing used immunoSEQ multiplex PCR; TCRdb keeps in-frame clones, though not all of them. This table has about a million clones, 75% appearing once. From germline, CDR1 is SGHRS and CDR2 YFSETQ. V lost 4 bases, J lost 5 bases, and 12 bases lay in between. The CDR3 extends over 13 amino acids. The receptor comes from a young man in good health. The rearrangement uses TRBV5-1 and TRBJ1-2; D perhaps matches TRBD1 (5 bases). Sequenced sample: memory CD4+ T cells sorted from blood. Subset specified: CD45RA-negative fraction. The DNA of the CDR3 is TGCGCCAGCAGCCAGCCTGGGACTTATGGCTACACCTTC. As protein: CASSQPGTYGYTF.